Below, one T cell receptor beta chain is given with its context. These data come from a study of blood T cell repertoires in COVID-19. Overall study context: Researchers got acute and convalescent COVID-19 samples from the United States, Italy and Spain.

From germline, CDR1 is LGHNA and CDR2 YNFKEQ. The V end lost 4 bases, the J end lost 2 bases, and 15 bases lay between the germline ends. CDR3 length equals 15 residues. Clones were sequenced by immunoSEQ multiplex PCR, and TCRdb holds only the in-frame ones, with some missing. This table has approximately 100,000 clones, around 75% appearing once. Input material: peripheral blood. The clonotype was recovered from a man in his 70s with acute or convalescent COVID-19. This chain joins TRBV4-2 and TRBJ2-7; tentative D call: TRBD1 (5 bases). In DNA form, the CDR3 reads TGTGCCAGCAGCCCCCCTGGGGCCGTCCCCTACGAGCAGTACTTC. Protein sequence: CASSPPGAVPYEQYF.